This T cell receptor beta chain was sequenced in a study of cytomegalovirus exposure and HLA in healthy donors. It was healthy bone marrow donors who served as donors. Study results and limitations: The likely origin of a cluster of highly shared sequence variants was a sequencing artifact. Associated with cytomegalovirus, according to the listing, were about 160 TCR beta chains.

As regards this clone: No antigen is known for it.

Germline assignment: CDR1 LNHDA and CDR2 SQIVND (reference sequence). The ends were cut back, 6 bases at V and 4 bases at J, with 15 bases in the middle. The CDR3 consists of 15 residues. The PCR made use of 60 Vbeta and 13 Jbeta primers. Generated by immunoSEQ multiplex PCR, the TCRdb table keeps only in-frame clones and is missing some. The data show some 150,000 clones, with around 84% seen just once and less than 2.5% held by the top ten. The rearrangement joins TRBV19 to TRBJ1-4; D perhaps matches TRBD1 (5 bases). The clonotype was recovered from a woman younger than 30 in good health and CMV-seronegative. The material sequenced was PBMCs. For the CDR3, the DNA is TGTGCCAGTAGCCCCGGGGGGGGAAATAATGAAAAACTGTTTTTT. Translation gives CASSPGGGNNEKLFF. The variable domain in full, with the rest retrieved from reference TRBV19 and TRBJ1-4, is DGGITQSPKYLFRKEGQNVTLSCEQNLNHDAMYWYRQDPGQGLRLIYYSQIVNDFQKGDIAEGYSVSREKKESFPLTVTSAQKNPTAFYLCASSPGGGNNEKLFFGSGTQLSVL.